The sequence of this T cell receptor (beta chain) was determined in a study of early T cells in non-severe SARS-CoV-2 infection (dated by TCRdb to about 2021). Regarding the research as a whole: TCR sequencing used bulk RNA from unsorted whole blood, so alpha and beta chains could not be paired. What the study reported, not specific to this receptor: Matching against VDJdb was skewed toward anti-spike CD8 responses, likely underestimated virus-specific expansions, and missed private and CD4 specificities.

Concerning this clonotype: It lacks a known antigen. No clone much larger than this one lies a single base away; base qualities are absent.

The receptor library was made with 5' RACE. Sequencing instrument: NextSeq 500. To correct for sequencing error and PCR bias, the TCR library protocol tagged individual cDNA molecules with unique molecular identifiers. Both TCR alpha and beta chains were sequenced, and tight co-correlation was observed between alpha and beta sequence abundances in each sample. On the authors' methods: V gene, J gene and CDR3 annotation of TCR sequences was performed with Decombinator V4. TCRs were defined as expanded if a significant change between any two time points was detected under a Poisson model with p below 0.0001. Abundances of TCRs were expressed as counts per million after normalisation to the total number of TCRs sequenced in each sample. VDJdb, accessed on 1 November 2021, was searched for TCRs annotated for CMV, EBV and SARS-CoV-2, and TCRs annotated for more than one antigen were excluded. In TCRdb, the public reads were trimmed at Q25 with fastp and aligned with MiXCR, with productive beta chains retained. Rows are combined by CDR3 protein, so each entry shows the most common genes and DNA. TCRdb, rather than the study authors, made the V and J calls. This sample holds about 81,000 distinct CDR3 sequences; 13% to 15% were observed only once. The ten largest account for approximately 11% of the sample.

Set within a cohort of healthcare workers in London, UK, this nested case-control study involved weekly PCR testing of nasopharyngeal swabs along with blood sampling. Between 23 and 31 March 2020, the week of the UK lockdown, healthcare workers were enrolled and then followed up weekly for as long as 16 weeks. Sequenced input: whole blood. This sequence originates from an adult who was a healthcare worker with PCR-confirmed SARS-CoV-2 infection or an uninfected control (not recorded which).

The base sequence is TGTGCCAGCAGACTTAGCTCCTACAATGAGCAGTTCTTC. Protein translation: CASRLSSYNEQFF. This chain is built from TRBV2 and TRBJ2-1, with the D segment identity uncertain. The germline V gene gives CDR1 as SNHLY and CDR2 as FYNNEI. The junction carries 6 bases between V and J, which are trimmed by 6 bases and 0 bases respectively. The cysteine opens and the phenylalanine closes a CDR3 of 13 amino acids. Of the read, only the CDR3 DNA is kept; its 39 bases are in frame from base 1.